This T cell receptor (beta chain) was identified in a study of cytomegalovirus exposure and HLA in healthy donors (TCRdb year 2017). Study-wide context: An earlier analysis of roughly 630 of the donors reported 250 to 300 Gb of sequence data and about 100 million unique TCR beta sequences from roughly 200 million T cells. Roughly 5 DR-DQ haplotypes were handled as single units for association and clustering, since linkage in the cohort was strong. In addition to the first cohort of 666 subjects, a separate validation cohort of 120 different subjects was used. All discovery cohort repertoires had been generated on a single sequencing platform. Genome-wide SNP genotypes for about 60% of the roughly 670 donors were used in a later genetic analysis, which treated that subset as a discovery cohort. HLA typing covered class I and class II loci at four-digit resolution. The study profiled the T cell repertoires of more than 500 subjects by immunosequencing and related them to cytomegalovirus serostatus. Across 300 to 500 genotyped donors of the cohort, an average of about 250,000 unique TCR beta nucleotide sequences per donor were sequenced, and roughly a sixth of those sequences were non-productive. Roughly 310 gigabases of sequencing data and approximately 80 million unique TCR sequences were included in an early release covering several hundred HLA-typed donors. In an earlier analysis of roughly 600 of the donors, high-throughput TCR beta sequencing was used to judge whether each TCR beta V gene segment behaved as functional or pseudogenic. High-throughput TCR immunosequencing, statistical association of individual TCRs with disease status, and machine learning were combined to predict cytomegalovirus infection status. A later analysis re-analyzed previously published TCR beta repertoires from 600 to 850 donors and added high-resolution HLA genotyping to study TCR occurrence patterns. Typing coverage varied by locus: about 620-630 donors for A, B, C, DRB1 and DQB1; 522 for DQA1; 600 to 610 for DPA1; some 470 for DPB1. The study aimed to test whether cataloging public T cell receptors could reveal signatures of past pathogen exposure. Alongside the repertoire data, information on donor age, sex, ethnicity and CMV serostatus was compiled. The genetic ancestry cluster associated with self-reported Caucasian donors included 70% to 85% of the roughly 360 genotyped donors. The later analysis used no new phenotypic data to find candidate immune exposures, relying instead on TCR beta sequences and their occurrence across donors. General findings and caveats noted by the study authors: Broadly in line with IMGT annotations, most TCR beta V segments showed up in productive rearrangements about 87% or about 30% of the time in an earlier analysis of 450 to 600 of the donors. Roughly uniform sequencing depth across donors was assumed in presence/absence analyses, although this assumption may not hold. A later analysis found that TCR association rates varied across HLA loci, with DRB1 alleles showing the most associated TCRs and HLA-C alleles the fewest. Specific HLA alleles were associated with 16,951 TCR beta sequences at a false discovery rate of 0.05 in a later analysis. Some IMGT-functional V segments, including TRBV6-2 and TRBV6-3, could not be distinguished by the 87-base-pair reads and were therefore excluded. According to the authors, the approach could potentially be generalized to other disease states and immunological phenotypes. Correlated functional status among segregating V segments might be attributable to linkage disequilibrium, but an unknown experimental factor could not be ruled out. The cohort was sequenced for TCR beta chains only, and without alpha or paired-chain data the features that could be detected were limited. The earlier analysis of some 560 of the donors excluded some 15 rarely observed V segments, including chromosome 9 orphons, because counts were too low. A cluster of highly shared sequence variants was judged likely to represent a technical artifact of the sequencing pipeline. According to a later genetic analysis, donors in an Asian-associated ancestry cluster had fewer N-insertions in productive TCRs than the approximately 700-donor mean. An association between a missense DCLRE1C variant and V-gene and J-gene trimming of TCR beta chains was found in a later genetic analysis and replicated in an independent cohort. In both the original and validation cohorts, the classifier was reported to diagnose cytomegalovirus status with high specificity and sensitivity. In vitro tests confirmed that a few of the cytomegalovirus-associated TCR beta chains recognize cytomegalovirus antigens. A further reported finding was that TCR beta sequences accurately predicted the HLA-A and HLA-B alleles for most subjects in the first cohort. Across donors, most TCR sequences were observed very rarely, whereas some public TCRs were present in many individuals. A later analysis found that most CMV-associated TCR beta chains appeared HLA-restricted, with HLA associations seemingly driven largely by CMV exposure. CMV serostatus was the only immune exposure information available for the cohort. A total of roughly 160 TCR beta chains were listed by the study as associated with cytomegalovirus. A later analysis reported that several top co-occurrence clusters appeared linked to parvovirus B19, influenza, CMV and Epstein-Barr virus. Assigning TCR associations to individual alleles was difficult when HLA alleles, especially DR and DQ, strongly co-occurred. Because HLA typing was missing for some donors at each locus, association tests included only the typed subset. In a later analysis, HLA-associated TCR beta chains showed more clonal expansion and lower generation probabilities than non-associated chains that were equally common.

From the germline V gene, CDR1 is SGHRS and CDR2 is YFSETQ. V lost 0 bases and J lost 0 bases; the stretch between them is 18 bases long. The CDR3 holds 18 amino acids from the cysteine to the phenylalanine. Just CDR3 DNA is preserved here, 54 bases in frame from base 1. With regard to this clone: Its antigen remains undetermined. The sample holds no much larger clone one base away, and base qualities are not on file.

The cohort consisted of 670 or so healthy bone marrow donors. At the time of sampling, all cohort members were nominally healthy, though unrecorded immune exposures were likely present. The donor was CMV seronegative and was included in the group of under 450 seronegative cohort members. Each donor provided a peripheral blood sample, and peripheral blood mononuclear cells were used for TCR beta sequencing. Genomic DNA extraction from the blood cell samples was performed with the Qiagen DNeasy Blood Extraction Kit. Library preparation was by the immunoSEQ multiplex PCR assay. For the multiplex PCR, a mixture combining 60 forward primers for TCR Vbeta segments and 13 reverse primers for TCR Jbeta segments was used. The CDR3 region of rearranged TCR beta genes was amplified from genomic DNA with a multiplex PCR assay. The Illumina HiSeq System was used to sequence the amplified TCR beta libraries as 87-base-pair reads. Per the source publication's procedure: In a later analysis, 77 million or so unique TCR beta chains were counted across the 650 to 750 repertoires, and some 10 million of these chains were shared by at least two donors. Raw reads were error-corrected and collapsed into unique sequences by a nearest-neighbor algorithm in which closely related sequences were merged to remove PCR and sequencing errors. Alignment of CDR3 sequences to IMGT reference sequences was used to assign V, D and J gene segments. Each retained sequence needed at least a six-nucleotide match to both a V gene segment and a J gene segment. Rearrangements were called productive when the CDR3 lacked stop codons and stayed in frame with V and J; all others were non-productive. Following IMGT convention, CDR3 was defined as the stretch from the second conserved V-encoded cysteine up to the conserved J-encoded phenylalanine. Sequences without an unambiguous match to a single V gene segment were excluded from the earlier analysis of approximately 560 of the donors. An earlier analysis of 587 of the donors classified V segments as functional when productive rearrangements were above 56.7% and as segregating when the standard deviation between donors was above 5%. A statistical classification framework was built to diagnose cytomegalovirus status from the catalog of TCR beta chain sequences. In a later analysis, V and J genes were assigned by comparing TCR nucleotide sequences against IMGT/GENE-DB human TR gene sequences. In a later analysis, CDR3 sequences and most-parsimonious VDJ recombination scenarios were assigned using the TCRdist pipeline. A later analysis defined each TCR beta chain by its CDR3 amino acid sequence plus V-gene family, and excluded reads lacking a unique V-gene family. As a way to deal with suspected cross-contamination and a sequencing artifact, a later analysis dropped approximately 590 nucleotide sequences that were highly shared and had low generation probability. In a later analysis, a clonal expansion index was calculated for each public chain from normalized within-repertoire ranks of inferred template counts. A later analysis computed generation probabilities with a VDJ recombination model fitted to out-of-frame rearrangements, and checked the results against IGoR. In a later analysis, hypergeometric tests were used to score TCR-TCR, TCR-HLA and TCR-CMV co-occurrence, with a repertoire-size bias correction applied to TCR pairs. False discovery rates were estimated in a later analysis by permuting HLA or CMV assignments 20 times. In a later analysis, co-occurring TCRs were grouped with DBSCAN, and TCRdist sequence similarity was added when clustering was performed within HLA-allele-positive subsets. For co-occurrence clustering, repertoires with fewer than 30,000 or more than 120,000 public chains were excluded, along with roughly 5 repertoires with anomalous nucleotide sharing. Drawn from immuneACCESS, this table holds only the in-frame rearrangements with V and J called that TCRdb kept. Clones are partly lost; checked studies trace under half to an unresolved V gene and leave the rest unexplained. Clonal size and the V and J genes are those of that table, whereas D and trimming came from the DNA. This sample is represented by 75,000 to 90,000 clones; 70% to 75% of them were singletons. 4% to 5% of the sample is in the top ten clones.

Sequencing was performed on PBMCs. The receptor chain draws on TRBV5-1 and TRBJ2-5; a tentative D call is TRBD1 (5 bases match). This clonotype was sampled from a man aged 55 to 70 in good health and CMV-seronegative. The CDR3 loop reads CASSLEAAGHPYQETQYF. In nucleotides, the sequence is TGCGCCAGCAGCTTGGAGGCAGCAGGGCATCCGTACCAAGAGACCCAGTACTTC.